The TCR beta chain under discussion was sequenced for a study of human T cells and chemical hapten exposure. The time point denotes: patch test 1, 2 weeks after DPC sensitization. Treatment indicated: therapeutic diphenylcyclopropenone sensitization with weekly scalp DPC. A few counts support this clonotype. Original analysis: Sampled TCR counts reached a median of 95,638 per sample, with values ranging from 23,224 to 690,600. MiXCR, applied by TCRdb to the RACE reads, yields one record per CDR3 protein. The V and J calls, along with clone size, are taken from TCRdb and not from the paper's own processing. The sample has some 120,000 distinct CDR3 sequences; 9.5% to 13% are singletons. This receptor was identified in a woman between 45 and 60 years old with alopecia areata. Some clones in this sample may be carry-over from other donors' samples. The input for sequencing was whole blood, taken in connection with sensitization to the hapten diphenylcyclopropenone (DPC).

Here the CDR3 reads CASSSQVGHADTQYF. The CDR3 DNA reads TGTGCCAGCAGTTCCCAGGTTGGGCACGCAGATACGCAGTATTTT. The rearrangement joins TRBV7-2 to TRBJ2-3; D remains ambiguous. Germline CDR1 reads SGHTA; CDR2 reads FQGNSA. Trimming took 6 bases from V and 4 from J, leaving 17 bases between them. The CDR3 consists of 15 residues.